The next 26 T cell receptor beta chains were all read from a single sample in a study of T-cell memory formation after mild COVID-19. Each CDR3 protein gets one entry after TCRdb re-called the 5' RACE reads with MiXCR. The table records a few hundred thousand distinct CDR3 sequences, around 15% of them present only once. Sequencing used PBMCs or a T cell subset sorted from them (not recorded which). All receptors come from a man aged 18 to 29 who had mild COVID-19 (a few samples of this study predate the infection). Cell type and time point are not known.

This chain connects TRBV30 to TRBJ2-7; TRBD1 aligns across 7 bases. The CDR3 covers 13 residues. Germline-derived CDR1 and CDR2 are GTSNPN and SVGIG (reference sequence). V was pared by 8 bases and J by 0 bases, with 7 bases of the junction left unmatched. CDR3 protein: CAGTRDSSYEQYF. CDR3 nucleotides: TGTGCCGGGACCCGGGACAGCTCCTACGAGCAGTACTTC.

The V call is TRBV28, the J call TRBJ1-1; D is ambiguous. Germline assignment: CDR1 MDHEN and CDR2 SYDVKM. The CDR3 covers 13 residues. Trimming pared 4 bases from V and 3 bases from J, leaving 9 bases between. For the CDR3, the DNA is TGTGCCAGCAGTTCCCCCGGGGACACTGAAGCTTTCTTT. Its protein is CASSSPGDTEAFF.

This clonotype was detected many times. This chain links TRBV12-3 or TRBV12-4 with TRBJ1-1; D uncertain. The CDR3 totals 12 residues. Trimming cost V 6 bases and J 0 bases, with 5 bases left between them. The CDR3: CASRIMNTEAFF. The CDR3 region has the DNA TGTGCCAGCAGGATCATGAACACTGAAGCTTTCTTT.

The rearrangement links TRBV6-5 to TRBJ2-7, with D maybe TRBD2 (5 bases). The CDR3 consists of 13 residues. V was trimmed by 2 bases and J by 4 bases, leaving 9 bases between them. From germline, CDR1 is MNHEY and CDR2 SVGAGI. The CDR3 region has the DNA TGTGCCAGCAGTTACCGTCGGGGTTACGAGCAGTACTTC. Translating it yields CASSYRRGYEQYF.

This clonotype was seen a handful of times. Its ends do not fully match the called genes, so a read error is possible. The rearrangement joins TRBV5-8 to TRBJ1-1, with D unclear. The CDR3 has 15 residues. The germline gives CDR1 SGHTS, CDR2 YDEGEE. DNA for the CDR3: TGTGCCAGCAGCGCAAGGAGGCATACGAACGCTGAAGCTTTCTTT. Translated, it gives CASSARRHTNAEAFF.

The chain employs TRBV20-1 and TRBJ1-2; D is perhaps TRBD1 (5 bases). V was trimmed by 0 bases and J by 4 bases, leaving 12 bases between them. Germline V gives CDR1 DFQATT, CDR2 SNEGSKA (reference sequence). The CDR3 runs 14 residues. The CDR3 coding sequence is TGCAGTGCTAGAGATTCAGGGTTGGGCTATGGCTACACCTTC. It translates to CSARDSGLGYGYTF.

The table lists this clonotype with a few counts. The gene calls are TRBV2 and TRBJ2-7; tentatively, D is TRBD2 (6 bases). The CDR3 covers 15 residues. V was shortened by 2 bases and J by 7 bases, with 18 bases between the two germline ends. The germline V gene has CDR1 SNHLY and CDR2 FYNNEI. Written as DNA, the CDR3 is TGTGCCAGCAGTGAACACCGATTCGACCGGGGGGAGCAGTACGTC. Amino acid sequence: CASSEHRFDRGEQYV.

This clonotype has a handful of counts. The chain combines TRBV7-8 with TRBJ2-1; D is uncertain. Germline V gene data show CDR1 as SGHVS and CDR2 as FQNEAQ. V lost 3 bases, J lost 0 bases, and 9 bases lay in between. This CDR3 region has 15 residues. CDR3 nucleotides: TGTGCCAGCAGCTTCACCTGGGGCTCCTACAATGAGCAGTTCTTC. Amino acid sequence: CASSFTWGSYNEQFF.

This clonotype was observed a few times. The J gene is TRBJ2-3, the V gene TRBV4-3; 9 positions match TRBD2. The CDR3 is 19 amino acids. Trimming cost V 0 bases and J 2 bases; bases outside gene matches: 12. Looked up from germline, CDR1 is LGHNA and CDR2 is YSLEER. The CDR3 protein is CASSQDGSLAGTATDTQYF. DNA for the CDR3: TGCGCCAGCAGCCAAGATGGATCCCTAGCGGGAACAGCCACAGATACGCAGTATTTT.

This clonotype turned up a few times. The CDR3 nucleotides read TGCGCCAGCGGAGGGGTTAAGGGGAATGGCTACACCTTC. Encoded protein: CASGGVKGNGYTF. The chain recombines TRBV4-1 with TRBJ1-2; possibly TRBD1 for D (5 bases). Germline assignment: CDR1 MGHRA and CDR2 YSYEKL. Deletions cut 8 bases from V and 6 bases from J, with 16 bases between. This CDR3 is 13 amino acids long.

The chain carries TRBV27 and TRBJ2-7; 7 bases map to TRBD1. Looked up from germline, CDR1 is MNHEY and CDR2 is SMNVEV (reference sequence). This CDR3 has 15 residues. The ends lost 5 bases at V and 0 bases at J; junction bases unmatched: 7. The CDR3 DNA is TGTGCCAGCAGTAGACCGGGACAGAGCTCCTACGAGCAGTACTTC. This sequence encodes CASSRPGQSSYEQYF.

This clonotype was counted a few times. The gene calls are TRBV24-1 and TRBJ1-4; D remains unclear. The V gene lost 4 bases and the J gene lost 10 bases, with 12 bases spanning the gap. From germline, CDR1 is KGHDR and CDR2 SFDVKD. The CDR3 loop spans 13 amino acids. CDR3 region: CATSDSNVGKLFF. As DNA, the CDR3 is TGTGCCACCAGTGACAGCAATGTTGGAAAACTGTTTTTT.

This clonotype was seen only a few times. This sequence joins TRBV12-5 and TRBJ2-3; 9 bases are shared with TRBD2. The CDR3 spans 16 residues. The ends lost 6 bases at V and 0 bases at J; junction bases unmatched: 7. Germline V gives CDR1 LGHNT, CDR2 FRNRAP. The DNA for the CDR3 is TGTGCTAGTGGCTGGGGTAGCGGGGGAAGCACAGATACGCAGTATTTT. It codes for CASGWGSGGSTDTQYF.

V and J are TRBV24-1 and TRBJ2-3; tentative D call: TRBD2 (6 bases). The germline CDR1 and CDR2 sequences are KGHDR and SFDVKD. Trimming left V 3 bases short and J 0 bases short, with 6 bases between. The CDR3 has 14 residues. CDR3 in DNA: TGTGCCACCAGTGATGGGGGGAGCACAGATACGCAGTATTTT. This translates into CATSDGGSTDTQYF.

This clonotype was observed many times. The chain employs TRBV11-2 and TRBJ2-3, with TRBD2 matching over 14 bases. Germline V gene sequence: CDR1 SGHAT, CDR2 FQNNGV. CDR3 length: 17 amino acids. The junction had 12 bases not matched to a gene; V was cut back by 6 bases and J by 7 bases. CDR3 loop: CASSYPGLAGGRNTQYF. CDR3 in DNA: TGTGCCAGCAGTTACCCCGGACTAGCGGGGGGTCGTAATACGCAGTATTTT.

This clonotype has more than one count but fewer than ten. The gene calls are TRBV20-1 and TRBJ1-6, with 7 bases identical to TRBD1. There are 16 residues in the CDR3. Germline V gives CDR1 DFQATT, CDR2 SNEGSKA (reference sequence). With V trimmed by 3 bases and J by 0 bases, 5 bases remained unmatched. CDR3 loop: CSASQGGSSYNSPLHF. The CDR3 DNA reads as TGCAGTGCTAGCCAGGGGGGAAGCTCCTATAATTCACCCCTCCACTTT.

This chain connects TRBV27 to TRBJ1-2; D remains ambiguous. V was cut by 6 bases and J by 0 bases, with 8 bases left in between. The CDR3 length is 13 residues. Germline V gives CDR1 MNHEY, CDR2 SMNVEV (reference sequence). CDR3 sequence: CASSYSPNYGYTF. The CDR3 nucleotides are TGTGCCAGCAGCTACAGCCCTAACTATGGCTACACCTTC.

This clonotype was detected only a few times. CDR3 loop: CSVVGRGRNTEQFF. In DNA form, the CDR3 reads TGCAGCGTTGTTGGCAGGGGGCGAAATACTGAGCAGTTCTTC. This chain connects TRBV29-1 to TRBJ2-1, with 8 bases aligning to TRBD1. Trimming took 4 bases from V and 9 from J; bases not matched to a gene: 11. This CDR3 region has 14 residues. CDR1 and CDR2 from the germline V gene are SQVTM and ANQGSEA.

The chain couples TRBV6-5 to TRBJ1-3; tentatively, D is TRBD1 (5 bases). V lost 5 bases and J lost 0, with 11 bases in between. The length of the CDR3 is 15 residues. CDR1 MNHEY and CDR2 SVGAGI come from the germline V gene. The CDR3 region is CASSAGDSSGNTIYF. Written as DNA, the CDR3 is TGTGCCAGCAGTGCCGGAGACAGCTCTGGAAACACCATATATTTT.

The chain links TRBV5-1 to TRBJ2-7, with D uncertain. Trimming stripped 2 bases from V and 2 bases from J, with 8 bases between. CDR1 SGHRS and CDR2 YFSETQ come from the germline V gene. This CDR3 comprises 13 residues. The CDR3 loop is CASSLGHAYEQYF. CDR3 in DNA: TGCGCCAGCAGCTTAGGCCATGCCTACGAGCAGTACTTC.

The genes are TRBV4-1 and TRBJ1-4, with TRBD1 as a possible D gene (5 bases). Germline CDR1 MGHRA, CDR2 YSYEKL. The CDR3 is made up of 14 amino acids. V was trimmed by 4 bases and J by 6 bases, leaving 12 bases between them. The CDR3 is CASSPGQGDEKLFF. The CDR3 DNA sequence: TGCGCCAGCAGCCCCGGACAAGGGGATGAAAAACTGTTTTTT.

This clonotype was found a few times. This chain links TRBV5-1 with TRBJ2-3, with TRBD1 matching over 7 bases. The CDR3 totals 15 residues. The germline V gene encodes CDR1 SGHRS and CDR2 YFSETQ. V gave up 7 bases and J gave up 6 bases; unmatched junction bases: 14. CDR3 sequence reads: CASLGTGEIGDTQYF. The CDR3 nucleotides read TGCGCCAGCCTCGGTACAGGGGAGATTGGGGATACGCAGTATTTT.

V and J are TRBV7-2 and TRBJ2-5; the match to TRBD2 covers 8 bases. Trimming at V came to 5 bases and at J to 7 bases, leaving 12 bases not matched to a gene. CDR1 SGHTA and CDR2 FQGNSA come from the germline V gene. The length of the CDR3 is 15 residues. The CDR3, as DNA: TGTGCCAGCAGCCGGGCGGGGGGAGTAGAGGCGACCCAGTACTTC. It encodes CASSRAGGVEATQYF.

The gene calls are TRBV7-2 and TRBJ1-1; D gene ambiguous. Germline loops: CDR1 SGHTA, CDR2 FQGNSA. This CDR3 is built from 16 residues. The germline V and J ends were trimmed by 3 bases and 4 bases, with 18 bases remaining between them. The CDR3 sequence: CASSLVGSVISTEAFF. CDR3 DNA sequence: TGTGCCAGCAGCTTGGTGGGCAGTGTCATTAGCACTGAAGCTTTCTTT.

There are a few counts of this clonotype. This rearrangement joins TRBV7-2 to TRBJ1-1, with unresolved D. From germline, CDR1 is SGHTA and CDR2 FQGNSA. This CDR3 contains 13 residues. Trimming took off 1 base at V and 4 bases at J, with 7 bases between the two ends. Here the CDR3 DNA reads TGTGCCAGCAGCTTAGGGTGGGCCACTGAAGCTTTCTTT. This gives the protein CASSLGWATEAFF.

This clonotype was seen a handful of times. This chain connects TRBV7-9 to TRBJ1-1; D is unclear. This CDR3 has 12 amino acids. The ends were cut back, 5 bases at V and 7 bases at J, with 11 bases in the middle. Germline assignment: CDR1 SEHNR and CDR2 FQNEAQ (reference sequence). CDR3 loop: CASSKDTGEAFF. The CDR3 DNA sequence: TGTGCCAGCAGCAAAGACACCGGTGAAGCTTTCTTT.